A selection of T cell receptor beta chains follows, all from one sample in a study of OX40 agonist ivuxolimab in advanced cancers. The protocol was immunoSEQ multiplex PCR, while the TCRdb copy is restricted to in-frame clones and leaves out a portion. The sample includes some 80,000 clones, just over 90% of them seen just once. The sample in question was CD4+ or CD8+ T cells sorted from blood, obtained in a trial of the OX40 agonist ivuxolimab. These receptors originate from an adult with an advanced solid tumor such as melanoma, head and neck, liver or kidney cancer. Both conserved end residues are part of each CDR3. A D gene is named only where the DNA matches it firmly. Where a row states a size, it is once, few, many or the class of an expanded clone; other rows omit it.

d_gene: -; j_gene: TRBJ2-3; v_gene: TRBV28; abundance: -; CDR3nt: TGTGCCAGCAGTTCCCGGGCAGATACGCAGTATTTT; CDR3aa: CASSSRADTQYF
d_gene: -; j_gene: TRBJ1-4; v_gene: TRBV7-9; abundance: -; CDR3nt: TGTGCCAGCAGCCGGGGGGTACACGGAAATGAAAAACTGTTTTTT; CDR3aa: CASSRGVHGNEKLFF
d_gene: -; j_gene: TRBJ2-5; v_gene: TRBV5-1; abundance: -; CDR3nt: TGCGCCAGCAGCCCTAGCGAGGAGACCCAGTACTTC; CDR3aa: CASSPSEETQYF
d_gene: -; j_gene: TRBJ2-1; v_gene: TRBV19; abundance: -; CDR3nt: TGTGCCAGTAGTAGACCCGGGCCGGCGCGGTTCTTC; CDR3aa: CASSRPGPARFF
d_gene: -; j_gene: TRBJ2-4; v_gene: TRBV10-3; abundance: -; CDR3nt: TGTGCCATCAGTGAAACCGGGTTTAGAGCCAAAAACATTCAGTACTTC; CDR3aa: CAISETGFRAKNIQYF
d_gene: TRBD1; j_gene: TRBJ2-5; v_gene: TRBV5-4; abundance: -; CDR3nt: TGTGCCAGCAGCCCGACAGGGACCCAAGAGACCCAGTACTTC; CDR3aa: CASSPTGTQETQYF
d_gene: -; j_gene: TRBJ2-2; v_gene: TRBV6-4; abundance: -; CDR3nt: TGTGCCAGCAGTTCGGGGGAGAGGGAGCTGTTTTTT; CDR3aa: CASSSGERELFF
d_gene: TRBD1; j_gene: TRBJ2-7; v_gene: TRBV5-6; abundance: once; CDR3nt: TGTGCCAGCAGCCGCCGGACAGGTCCGGCCTACGAGCAGTACTTC; CDR3aa: CASSRRTGPAYEQYF
d_gene: -; j_gene: TRBJ2-7; v_gene: TRBV7-2; abundance: -; CDR3nt: TGTGCCAGCAGTCCCAGGGGAGGGGAGCAGTACTTC; CDR3aa: CASSPRGGEQYF
d_gene: TRBD1; j_gene: TRBJ1-1; v_gene: TRBV9; abundance: -; CDR3nt: TGTGCCAGCAGCGCCCAGTCCCGGACAGGACGAGAAAAGGCTTTCTTT; CDR3aa: CASSAQSRTGREKAFF
d_gene: -; j_gene: TRBJ1-2; v_gene: TRBV28; abundance: -; CDR3nt: TGTGCCAGCAGTTCGGCGGTGAGAGGCTACACCTTC; CDR3aa: CASSSAVRGYTF
d_gene: -; j_gene: TRBJ2-6; v_gene: TRBV18; abundance: -; CDR3nt: TGTGCCAGCTCACCATTGGGTGGCAGTGAGGCTGGGGCCAACGTCCTGACTTTC; CDR3aa: CASSPLGGSEAGANVLTF
d_gene: -; j_gene: TRBJ2-3; v_gene: TRBV11-3; abundance: -; CDR3nt: TGTGCCAGCAGCACACGGGGGGCCGCCCAAGCAGATACGCAGTATTTT; CDR3aa: CASSTRGAAQADTQYF
d_gene: TRBD1; j_gene: TRBJ1-1; v_gene: TRBV7-9; abundance: -; CDR3nt: TGTGCCAGCAGCCGACAGGGGGCTGGTACTGAAGCTTTCTTT; CDR3aa: CASSRQGAGTEAFF
d_gene: -; j_gene: TRBJ1-2; v_gene: TRBV12-5; abundance: -; CDR3nt: TGTGCTAGTGGTTTGGGAGGGCGGGACTTCCAAGGTGGCTACACCTTC; CDR3aa: CASGLGGRDFQGGYTF
d_gene: -; j_gene: TRBJ2-1; v_gene: TRBV30; abundance: -; CDR3nt: TGTGCCTGGAGTCGAGGGTCCAATGAGCAGTTCTTC; CDR3aa: CAWSRGSNEQFF
d_gene: TRBD2; j_gene: TRBJ2-1; v_gene: TRBV7-9; abundance: -; CDR3nt: TGTGCCAGCAGCGCACCGGGCGGGAGGCTACTCAATGAGCAGTTCTTC; CDR3aa: CASSAPGGRLLNEQFF
d_gene: -; j_gene: TRBJ1-2; v_gene: TRBV7-2; abundance: -; CDR3nt: TGTGCCAGCAGCTTCGTTAACTATGGCTACACCTTC; CDR3aa: CASSFVNYGYTF
d_gene: -; j_gene: TRBJ2-3; v_gene: TRBV20-1; abundance: -; CDR3nt: TGCAGTGCTAGCACAGATACGCAGTATTTT; CDR3aa: CSASTDTQYF
d_gene: -; j_gene: TRBJ2-1; v_gene: TRBV15; abundance: -; CDR3nt: TGTGCCACCAGCCCCAGGGGGGGGCAGGGGAGGGATGAGCAGTTCTTC; CDR3aa: CATSPRGGQGRDEQFF
d_gene: TRBD2; j_gene: TRBJ2-7; v_gene: TRBV7-2; abundance: -; CDR3nt: TGTGCCAGCTCTAGCGGGAGAGAGTACGAGCAGTACTTC; CDR3aa: CASSSGREYEQYF
d_gene: TRBD2; j_gene: TRBJ2-2; v_gene: TRBV13; abundance: once; CDR3nt: TGTGCCAGCAGCCAAAGGGGGAGAGGGACTAGATTTGATTTAGACACCGGGGAGCTGTTTTTT; CDR3aa: CASSQRGRGTRFDLDTGELFF
d_gene: -; j_gene: TRBJ1-2; v_gene: TRBV7-2; abundance: -; CDR3nt: TGTGCCAGCAGCCAGGCCGTTGGGGGCTCCTATGGCTACACCTTC; CDR3aa: CASSQAVGGSYGYTF